This entry lists 5 T cell receptor beta chains sequenced from one sample in a study of neurological immune-mediated disorders. TCRdb used MiXCR to reprocess the 5' RACE reads, holding one entry per CDR3 protein. The sample records about 71,000 distinct CDR3 sequences, nearly 3.5% being singletons. Sequencing was done on a sample of PBMCs. The receptors shown here come from a middle-aged man with multiple sclerosis.

This clonotype was seen ten or more times. This chain joins TRBV7-9 and TRBJ2-5; either TRBD1 or TRBD2 may supply D (5 bases each). V was clipped by 5 bases and J by 2 bases, with 18 bases between them. This CDR3 has 16 residues. Germline loops: CDR1 SEHNR, CDR2 FQNEAQ (reference sequence). As DNA, the CDR3 is TGTGCCAGCAGCCATAGCTCCGGGACGGAGCAAGAGACCCAGTACTTC. Its translation: CASSHSSGTEQETQYF. The full variable domain, rest sourced from reference TRBV7-9 and TRBJ2-5, is DTGVSQNPRHKITKRGQNVTFRCDPISEHNRLYWYRQTLGQGPEFLTYFQNEAQLEKSRLLSDRFSAERPKGSFSTLEIQRTEQGDSAMYLCASSHSSGTEQETQYFGPGTRLLVL.

This clonotype showed up many times. V gene TRBV7-6 combines with J gene TRBJ2-1, with D tentatively TRBD1 or TRBD2 (5 bases each). The CDR3 has 16 amino acids. The germline V gene has CDR1 SGHVS and CDR2 FNYEAQ. V lost 5 bases and J lost 9, with 23 bases in between. The CDR3 protein is CASSPAEGRGISEQFF. The CDR3, as DNA: TGTGCCAGCAGCCCCGCTGAGGGACGAGGGATCAGTGAGCAGTTCTTC.

This clonotype was found many times. The chain is built from TRBV12-3 or TRBV12-4 and TRBJ2-1, with D perhaps matching TRBD2 (7 bases). The V and J ends lost 3 bases and 10 bases respectively, with 19 bases between them. The CDR3 length is 15 residues. CDR3 protein: CASSFKGGPLREQFF. The CDR3 DNA reads TGTGCCAGCAGTTTTAAGGGGGGGCCCCTTCGGGAGCAGTTCTTC.

This clonotype was found many times. The genes are TRBV27 and TRBJ2-3, with 7 positions matching TRBD1. There are 16 residues in the CDR3. Germline V gene data show CDR1 as MNHEY and CDR2 as SMNVEV (reference sequence). V lost 5 bases and J lost 2; bases outside the gene matches: 10. The DNA of the CDR3 is TGTGCCAGCAGTCGACCTCAAGGGGGCCCCACAGATACGCAGTATTTT. This codes for CASSRPQGGPTDTQYF.

There are many counts of this clonotype. The chain employs TRBV27 and TRBJ1-2; D might be TRBD1 (6 bases). Trimming left V 4 bases short and J 2 bases short, with 14 bases between. The CDR3 contains 15 residues. CDR1 is MNHEY, CDR2 SMNVEV, per germline (reference sequence). CDR3: CASSSKPGTNYGYTF. The CDR3 DNA sequence: TGTGCCAGCAGTTCAAAACCCGGGACAAACTATGGCTACACCTTC.